The 11 T cell receptor beta chains in this list originate from one sample, sequenced in a study of technical replicates of blood from a few donors. The table came from immunoSEQ multiplex PCR; TCRdb's copy has only in-frame clones and leaves some out. The table records over 50,000 clones, more than 95% of them present only once. The sample taken for sequencing was T cells isolated from PBMCs. The source is a human donor in good health.

The V and J genes are TRBV14 and TRBJ2-7, with D possibly being TRBD1 (6 bases). Germline CDR1 reads SGHDN; CDR2 reads FVKESK. This CDR3 has 17 amino acids. Deletions cut 4 bases from V and 2 bases from J, with 21 bases between. The CDR3 DNA reads TGTGCCAGCAGCCGAGGGGTTGGGGGCAAAAACCCCTACGAGCAGTACTTC. Amino acids: CASSRGVGGKNPYEQYF.

This rearrangement joins TRBV18 to TRBJ1-3; D call uncertain. Looked up from germline, CDR1 is KGHSH and CDR2 is LQKENI. CDR3 length: 14 amino acids. Trimming left V 3 bases short and J 2 bases short, with 8 bases between. The CDR3 sequence is CASSPTRAGNTIYF. Written as DNA, the CDR3 is TGTGCCAGCTCACCCACCCGGGCTGGAAACACCATATATTTT.

The V gene is TRBV11-2, the J gene TRBJ2-7; 9 positions agree with TRBD1. V was clipped by 5 bases and J by 4 bases; unmatched bases: 12. The CDR3 is 16 amino acids. Per the germline V gene, CDR1 is SGHAT and CDR2 is FQNNGV. Written as DNA, the CDR3 is TGTGCCAGCAGCAGTATTCCGGGACAGGGACCGTACGAGCAGTACTTC. This codes for CASSSIPGQGPYEQYF.

The chain couples TRBV6-5 to TRBJ2-7; D might be TRBD2 (5 bases). The CDR3 totals 13 residues. Trimming took 2 bases from V and 0 from J, leaving 5 bases between them. Germline CDR1 and CDR2: MNHEY and SVGAGI. The CDR3 reads CASSYRDSYEQYF. CDR3 in DNA: TGTGCCAGCAGTTACCGGGACTCCTACGAGCAGTACTTC.

The J gene is TRBJ1-5, the V gene TRBV10-3; possible D gene TRBD1, 5 bases. Germline values: CDR1 ENHRY, CDR2 SYGVKD. V lost 4 bases and J lost 9, with 16 bases in between. The CDR3 runs to 14 residues. The CDR3: CAISGGGAQSPQHF. In DNA form, the CDR3 reads TGTGCCATCAGTGGGGGCGGGGCCCAGTCGCCCCAGCATTTT.

This chain joins TRBV29-1 and TRBJ2-6, with 7 bases fitting TRBD2. V lost 7 bases to trimming and J lost 1 base; unmatched junction nucleotides: 4. The CDR3 totals 14 residues. CDR1 and CDR2 (germline): SQVTM, ANQGSEA. In nucleotides, the CDR3 is TGCAGCGCGGGGGGAGGGTCTGGGGCCAACGTCCTGACTTTC. This sequence encodes CSAGGGSGANVLTF.

The gene calls are TRBV19 and TRBJ2-7, with 8 bases fitting TRBD1. Germline V CDR1 and CDR2: LNHDA, SQIVND (reference sequence). The V gene end was trimmed by 6 bases and the J gene end by 5 bases; junction bases not matched to a gene: 6. This CDR3 comprises 13 residues. Here the CDR3 DNA reads TGTGCCAGTAGGGCCAGGGGGCTCGACGAGCAGTACTTC. Translation gives CASRARGLDEQYF.

This clone occurred once. The genes are TRBV4-2 and TRBJ2-1; the D is unclear. V was trimmed by 0 bases and J by 7 bases, leaving 10 bases between them. The CDR3 spans 14 residues. From germline, CDR1 is LGHNA and CDR2 YNFKEQ. This chain's CDR3 is CASSQDREVNEQFF. The CDR3 DNA reads TGTGCCAGCAGCCAAGATAGAGAGGTAAATGAGCAGTTCTTC.

This clone was detected once. The gene calls are TRBV30 and TRBJ2-1, with unresolved D. CDR3 length: 13 residues. Germline lookup yields CDR1 GTSNPN and CDR2 SVGIG (reference sequence). The germline V and J ends were trimmed by 2 bases and 3 bases, with 8 bases remaining between them. This CDR3 reads CAWSRSLYNEQFF. The CDR3 DNA is TGTGCCTGGAGTCGTTCTCTCTACAATGAGCAGTTCTTC.

The rearrangement links TRBV7-9 to TRBJ2-2, with D perhaps TRBD1 (6 bases). CDR3 length: 18 residues. The germline V gene encodes CDR1 SEHNR and CDR2 FQNEAQ (reference sequence). Between the trimmed V and J ends, which lost 5 bases and 2 bases, there was a span of 21 bases. For the CDR3, the DNA is TGTGCCAGCAGCCCGACCCTGCTTGACAGGCTAAACACCGGGGAGCTGTTTTTT. Its translation: CASSPTLLDRLNTGELFF.

CDR3 loop: CASSPKDRDGEAFF. CDR3 in DNA: TGTGCCAGCAGCCCAAAAGACAGGGATGGTGAAGCTTTCTTT. V gene TRBV6-4 combines with J gene TRBJ1-1; 7 bases are shared with TRBD1. Germline CDR1 is MRHNA and CDR2 is SNTAGT. This CDR3 region has 14 residues. V was pared by 6 bases and J by 7 bases, with 11 bases of the junction left unmatched.